This TCR beta chain is drawn from a study of cytomegalovirus exposure and HLA in healthy donors. Points from the study as a whole: Investigators reported 150 to 200 TCR beta chains as tied to cytomegalovirus. Within an earlier analysis, most TCR beta V segments proved productive either about 90% or about 30% of the time. Judged likely to be a sequencing artifact was a cluster of highly shared sequence variants.

This PCR relied on a set of 60 Vbeta primers and 13 Jbeta primers. Method: immunoSEQ multiplex PCR; TCRdb's copy keeps in-frame clones and lacks some. The sample yields 130,000 to 150,000 clones, roughly 72% seen once. As regards this clone: Antigen specificity is unknown.

Germline CDR1 reads SGHRS; CDR2 reads YFSETQ. Trimming pared 1 base from V and 9 bases from J, leaving 17 bases between. The CDR3 has 15 amino acids. Specimen: PBMCs. This TCR derives from a man aged 35 to 55 in good health and CMV-seronegative. V is TRBV5-1 and J is TRBJ2-1; D perhaps matches TRBD2 (5 bases). The CDR3 nucleotides read TGCGCCAGCAGCTTGAACAGCGGAGTGGAGGCTGAGCAGTTCTTC. Amino acids: CASSLNSGVEAEQFF. The full variable domain, in which reference TRBV5-1 and TRBJ2-1 provide the parts outside the CDR3, is KAGVTQTPRYLIKTRGQQVTLSCSPISGHRSVSWYQQTPGQGLQFLFEYFSETQRNKGNFPGRFSGRQFSNSRSEMNVSTLELGDSALYLCASSLNSGVEAEQFFGPGTRLTVL.